This TCR beta chain was sequenced for a study of tumor and adjacent non-tumor tissue in lung cancer. Study outcomes and limitations: In normal lung, the top 100 clones were significantly more dominant than in tumor.

CDR1 and CDR2 (germline): DFQATT, SNEGSKA (reference sequence). The CDR3 is 14 residues long. A word on this clonotype: Its antigen is not identified. One junction end disagrees with the germline gene, perhaps due to a read error.

The library came from three nested PCR rounds adapted from ARM-PCR protocols. TCRdb independently ran MiXCR on the multiplex PCR reads; one entry per CDR3 protein. This table has approximately 68,000 distinct CDR3 sequences, around 73% appearing once. This sample's RNA came from whole unsorted tissue. The sequence was obtained from a man in his fifties or sixties with non-small cell lung cancer. The chain employs TRBV20-1 and TRBJ2-1, with 7 bases aligning to TRBD2. The sequencing input was lung tumor tissue. The CDR3 protein is CNARDQRTSYDQFF. As DNA, the CDR3 is TGCAATGCTAGAGATCAACGGACTAGTTATGATCAGTTCTTC.